One and the same sample provided the 30 T cell receptor beta chains below, sequenced in a study of a mutant IDH1 vaccine in newly diagnosed glioma. The table came from immunoSEQ multiplex PCR; TCRdb's copy has only in-frame clones and leaves some out. This table has some 25,000 clones, 70% to 80% appearing once. As for time point: week 11, during vaccination. Each dose of the vaccine consisted of 300 ug of mutant IDH1 20-mer peptide, with topical imiquimod. Their cognate antigens are unknown. The source material was PBMCs, sampled from a glioma patient whose treatment included an IDH1 peptide vaccine. All receptors come from a woman under 30 with glioma.

The chain employs TRBV7-8 and TRBJ1-4; D not certain. Between the trimmed V and J ends, which lost 3 bases and 5 bases, there was a span of 7 bases. This CDR3 region has 13 residues. Germline V gene data show CDR1 as SGHVS and CDR2 as FQNEAQ. CDR3: CASSFATNEKLFF. CDR3 bases: TGTGCCAGCAGCTTCGCCACAAATGAAAAACTGTTTTTT.

This CDR3 is CASSSGGRGSYTF. As DNA, the CDR3 is TGTGCCAGCAGTTCGGGGGGCAGGGGTAGCTACACCTTC. The chain recombines TRBV6-5 with TRBJ1-2; perhaps TRBD1 as D (6 bases). Germline CDR1 MNHEY, CDR2 SVGAGI. This CDR3 is 13 amino acids long. Trimming left V 4 bases short and J 9 bases short, with 15 bases between.

The chain combines TRBV7-8 with TRBJ2-7; D is undetermined. The CDR3 sequence is 14 residues long. V lost 5 bases to trimming and J lost 2 bases, with 13 bases between them. Per germline, CDR1 SGHVS and CDR2 FQNEAQ. CDR3 nucleotides: TGTGCCAGCAGCCCCGGGTCAAGGGCCTACGAGCAGTACTTC. Protein: CASSPGSRAYEQYF.

This chain connects TRBV5-4 to TRBJ2-1, with 13 bases aligning to TRBD2. The CDR3 is 14 amino acids. In germline, CDR1 is SGHNT, CDR2 YYREEE (reference sequence). V lost 7 bases and J lost 3; bases outside the gene matches: 1. CDR3 loop: CASGTSGIYNEQFF. CDR3 coding DNA: TGTGCCAGCGGGACTAGCGGGATCTACAATGAGCAGTTCTTC.

The rearrangement joins TRBV15 to TRBJ2-1; tentative D call: TRBD1 (7 bases). Germline CDR1 is LNHNV and CDR2 is YYDKDF (reference sequence). This CDR3 region has 17 residues. With 0 bases removed from V and 5 bases from J, the gap between germline ends came to 17 bases. The CDR3 coding sequence is TGTGCCACCAGCAGAGAACTGACAGGGACTGCTGACAATGAGCAGTTCTTC. Its protein is CATSRELTGTADNEQFF.

The chain employs TRBV2 and TRBJ2-2, with TRBD2 matching over 12 bases. The CDR3 sequence is 16 residues long. Unmatched junction bases numbered 8, after V lost 6 bases and J lost 6 bases. Germline V gene sequence: CDR1 SNHLY, CDR2 FYNNEI. CDR3 DNA sequence: TGTGCCAGCAGGCTCCTAGCGGGAGGGCCCTCCGGGGAGCTGTTTTTT. It codes for CASRLLAGGPSGELFF.

This clone was detected a few times. The CDR3 nucleotides are TGTGCCAGCAGCACGACAGCCTATGGCTACACCTTC. Protein sequence: CASSTTAYGYTF. The gene calls are TRBV6-5 and TRBJ1-2; possible D gene TRBD1, 5 bases. With 6 bases removed from V and 4 bases from J, the gap between germline ends came to 9 bases. The CDR3 is 12 residues long. Germline CDR1 is MNHEY and CDR2 is SVGAGI.

This sequence joins TRBV9 and TRBJ1-2, with D tentatively TRBD1 (6 bases). V shed 2 bases and J shed 2 bases, with 13 bases lying between them. Germline V gives CDR1 SGDLS, CDR2 YYNGEE. The length of the CDR3 is 15 residues. The CDR3 region is CASSVNRVGNYGYTF. CDR3 bases: TGTGCCAGCAGCGTGAACAGGGTAGGCAACTATGGCTACACCTTC.

The gene calls are TRBV2 and TRBJ1-2, with D uncertain. This CDR3 is built from 11 residues. Trimming pared 7 bases from V and 2 bases from J, leaving 5 bases between. CDR1 is SNHLY, CDR2 FYNNEI, per germline. The CDR3 nucleotides read TGTGCCAGCACAGAAAACTATGGCTACACCTTC. Protein sequence: CASTENYGYTF.

V and J are TRBV5-4 and TRBJ2-7; no reliable D call. Germline V gene sequence: CDR1 SGHNT, CDR2 YYREEE (reference sequence). CDR3 length: 13 amino acids. Trimming cost V 10 bases and J 2 bases, with 16 bases left between them. The CDR3 nucleotides are TGTGCCTACAGTATAGGCAGAACCTACGAGCAGTACTTC. Its protein is CAYSIGRTYEQYF.

Judged by abundance, this clone is medium-sized. CDR3 residues: CASNPGQGNQPQHF. CDR3 in DNA: TGCGCCAGCAACCCGGGACAGGGAAATCAGCCCCAGCATTTT. The rearrangement links TRBV4-1 to TRBJ1-5, with 9 bases lining up with TRBD1. With V trimmed by 7 bases and J by 4 bases, 5 bases remained unmatched. The germline gives CDR1 MGHRA, CDR2 YSYEKL. The length of the CDR3 is 14 residues.

The rearrangement joins TRBV19 to TRBJ2-6; D unresolved. This CDR3 is 16 amino acids long. Trimming cost V 8 bases and J 1 base, with 15 bases left between them. Germline assignment: CDR1 LNHDA and CDR2 SQIVND (reference sequence). DNA of the CDR3: TGTGCCAGTTCACCCTCGGCCGCTTCTGGGGCCAACGTCCTGACTTTC. Encoded protein: CASSPSAASGANVLTF. The whole variable domain, filled in from reference TRBV19 and TRBJ2-6, reads DGGITQSPKYLFRKEGQNVTLSCEQNLNHDAMYWYRQDPGQGLRLIYYSQIVNDFQKGDIAEGYSVSREKKESFPLTVTSAQKNPTAFYLCASSPSAASGANVLTFGAGSRLTVL.

The chain employs TRBV14 and TRBJ2-5; D may be TRBD1 or TRBD2 (5 bases each). V was shortened by 3 bases and J by 2 bases, with 19 bases between the two germline ends. The CDR3 has 17 amino acids. Germline assignment: CDR1 SGHDN and CDR2 FVKESK. CDR3 sequence (DNA): TGTGCCAGCAGCCATCCCTGGGGCAATAAGCGGCAAGAGACCCAGTACTTC. Residues: CASSHPWGNKRQETQYF.

The chain links TRBV5-1 to TRBJ2-2; D might be TRBD1 or TRBD2, each matching 5 bases. CDR1 is SGHRS, CDR2 YFSETQ, per germline. V gave up 3 bases and J gave up 8 bases, with 14 bases separating them. The CDR3 covers 14 residues. The CDR3 DNA follows: TGCGCCAGCAGCTCGATCGGGGCTGCGGGGGAGCTGTTTTTT. Translated: CASSSIGAAGELFF.

V usage is TRBV29-1 and J usage is TRBJ1-1; D perhaps matches TRBD1 (6 bases). Germline V gene data show CDR1 as SQVTM and CDR2 as ANQGSEA. V lost 5 bases and J 1 base, leaving 8 bases between the germline ends. The CDR3 loop spans 12 amino acids. The CDR3 DNA is TGCAGCGTTCAACAGGGGAACACTGAAGCTTTCTTT. This codes for CSVQQGNTEAFF. Together with reference TRBV29-1 and TRBJ1-1, the CDR3 gives the full variable domain: SAVISQKPSRDICQRGTSLTIQCQVDSQVTMMFWYRQQPGQSLTLIATANQGSEATYESGFVIDKFPISRPNLTFSTLTVSNMSPEDSSIYLCSVQQGNTEAFFGQGTRLTVV.

The chain combines TRBV19 with TRBJ2-1; D not resolved. Trimming removed 3 bases at V and 0 bases at J, with 9 bases between. This CDR3 comprises 15 residues. Germline loops: CDR1 LNHDA, CDR2 SQIVND (reference sequence). The CDR3 sequence is CASSMSAYSYNEQFF. The CDR3 nucleotides are TGTGCCAGTAGTATGTCGGCCTACTCCTACAATGAGCAGTTCTTC.

The V gene is TRBV5-1, the J gene TRBJ2-1, with D perhaps matching TRBD1 (6 bases). CDR3 length: 12 residues. Trimming removed 4 bases from V and 9 bases from J, with 11 bases in between. Germline-derived CDR1 and CDR2 are SGHRS and YFSETQ. CDR3 sequence reads: CASSEGHLEQFF. The CDR3 nucleotides read TGCGCCAGCAGCGAGGGACATCTTGAGCAGTTCTTC.

The V call is TRBV6-1, the J call TRBJ1-6, with D uncertain. Trimming cost V 5 bases and J 8 bases, with 4 bases left between them. This CDR3 region has 11 residues. Germline V gene lookup returns CDR1 MNHNS and CDR2 SASEGT. This CDR3 is CASSLDSPLHF. The CDR3 DNA is TGTGCCAGCAGTTTGGATTCACCCCTCCACTTT.

The V and J genes are TRBV27 and TRBJ2-1; 11 positions agree with TRBD1. V shed 5 bases and J 6 bases; nucleotides not matched to a gene: 3. Germline CDR1 reads MNHEY; CDR2 reads SMNVEV (reference sequence). This CDR3 has 14 amino acids. The CDR3 loop reads CASSMGTGGNEQFF. The CDR3 DNA reads TGTGCCAGCAGTATGGGGACAGGGGGCAATGAGCAGTTCTTC.

The chain combines TRBV7-2 with TRBJ2-3, with a weak D call TRBD1 (5 bases). The ends were cut back, 5 bases at V and 2 bases at J, with 17 bases in the middle. The CDR3 spans 16 residues. Germline-derived CDR1 and CDR2 are SGHTA and FQGNSA. The CDR3, as DNA: TGTGCCAGCAGCCCTCGGACAACCGTCGTCACAGATACGCAGTATTTT. Its protein product is CASSPRTTVVTDTQYF.

This clone came up once. V and J are TRBV6-6 and TRBJ2-3; 9 nucleotides align to TRBD1. J gave up 3 bases and V 7 bases, and 2 bases lay outside the gene matches. CDR1 and CDR2 from the germline V gene are MNHNY and SVGAGI (reference sequence). This CDR3 is built from 13 residues. CDR3 coding DNA: TGTGCCAGCAAGACAGGGGGTACAGATACGCAGTATTTT. Protein: CASKTGGTDTQYF.

Written as DNA, the CDR3 is TGTGCCAGCCGACTAGGGGTTAGCAATCAGCCCCAGCATTTT. Amino acids: CASRLGVSNQPQHF. V gene TRBV6-1 combines with J gene TRBJ1-5, with D tentatively TRBD1 (5 bases). This CDR3 region has 14 residues. V lost 8 bases to trimming and J lost 0 bases, with 11 bases between them. Germline V gene sequence: CDR1 MNHNS, CDR2 SASEGT.

This sequence joins TRBV27 and TRBJ2-7; 7 bases match TRBD2. Germline assignment: CDR1 MNHEY and CDR2 SMNVEV (reference sequence). Trimming took 5 bases from V and 1 from J; bases not matched to a gene: 17. The CDR3 runs 18 residues. CDR3 bases: TGTGCCAGCAGTCTACAAATGGGCGGGGGTTTTACTTCCTACGAGCAGTACTTC. Translating gives CASSLQMGGGFTSYEQYF.

The chain carries TRBV19 and TRBJ2-5, with D uncertain. CDR3 length: 13 residues. Trimming stripped 3 bases from V and 5 bases from J, with 10 bases between. The germline V gene encodes CDR1 LNHDA and CDR2 SQIVND (reference sequence). The chain's CDR3 is CASSMSLTETQYF. Written as DNA, the CDR3 is TGTGCCAGTAGTATGTCTCTAACGGAGACCCAGTACTTC.

The chain couples TRBV7-3 to TRBJ2-5, with 8 positions matching TRBD2. The V gene's germline CDR1 is SGHTA and CDR2 FQGTGA. CDR3 length: 16 residues. Losses at the gene ends were 5 bases for V and 5 bases for J; bases not matched to a gene: 13. This CDR3 reads CASSPHGGGTGETQYF. Here the CDR3 DNA reads TGTGCCAGCAGCCCCCACGGGGGGGGGACGGGGGAGACCCAGTACTTC.

The rearrangement joins TRBV5-1 to TRBJ2-2; TRBD1 is a possible D gene (6 bases). Germline V lookup: CDR1 SGHRS, CDR2 YFSETQ. There are 14 residues in the CDR3. V lost 3 bases, J lost 4 bases, and 10 bases lay in between. In DNA form, the CDR3 reads TGCGCCAGCAGCTACCAGGGGACCACCGGGGAGCTGTTTTTT. Protein sequence: CASSYQGTTGELFF.

The V call is TRBV7-6, the J call TRBJ1-1, with D uncertain. Trimming removed 5 bases at V and 2 bases at J, with 9 bases between. The CDR3 covers 13 residues. The V gene's germline CDR1 is SGHVS and CDR2 FNYEAQ. This chain's CDR3 is CASSADYNTEAFF. The CDR3 DNA is TGTGCCAGCAGCGCGGATTATAACACTGAAGCTTTCTTT. Supplemented by reference TRBV7-6 and TRBJ1-1, the full variable domain reads GAGVSQSPRYKVTKRGQDVALRCDPISGHVSLYWYRQALGQGPEFLTYFNYEAQQDKSGLPNDRFSAERPEGSISTLTIQRTEQRDSAMYRCASSADYNTEAFFGQGTRLTVV.

This chain links TRBV11-3 with TRBJ2-2, with unresolved D. The V gene's germline CDR1 is SGHNT and CDR2 YENEEA. CDR3 size: 17 residues. The V and J ends lost 4 bases and 0 bases respectively, with 15 bases between them. The CDR3 nucleotides are TGTGCCAGCAGCTCCCCGGGCGGATCTTCGAACACCGGGGAGCTGTTTTTT. Protein: CASSSPGGSSNTGELFF.

This chain uses TRBV29-1 with TRBJ2-1, with no clear D. Germline V gene sequence: CDR1 SQVTM, CDR2 ANQGSEA. V shed 4 bases and J shed 6 bases, with 10 bases lying between them. CDR3 length: 12 amino acids. CDR3 coding DNA: TGCAGCGTTGTACGCAATCTCAATGAGCAGTTCTTC. As protein: CSVVRNLNEQFF.

The V gene is TRBV2, the J gene TRBJ1-1; no firm D call. V lost 2 bases and J 1 base, leaving 5 bases between the germline ends. The CDR3 extends over 13 amino acids. The germline V gene encodes CDR1 SNHLY and CDR2 FYNNEI. The CDR3 sequence is CASSERANTEAFF. In DNA, the CDR3 is TGTGCCAGCAGTGAACGGGCGAACACTGAAGCTTTCTTT.